These 24 T cell receptor beta chains share one sample of origin, sequenced in a study of blood T cell repertoires in COVID-19. The repertoire was sequenced with immunoSEQ multiplex PCR; TCRdb's copy has only in-frame clones and lacks some. The repertoire has more than 400,000 clones, about nine tenths of them found once; the top ten carry around 0.7%. The source material was PBMCs or T cells enriched from blood (not recorded which). All receptors derive from a woman younger than 30 who had recovered from COVID-19.

This clone was seen only a few times. The V call is TRBV28, the J call TRBJ1-1; D is unclear. The CDR3 consists of 13 residues. Trimming removed 3 bases from V and 7 bases from J, with 12 bases in between. The germline V gene encodes CDR1 MDHEN and CDR2 SYDVKM. In DNA form, the CDR3 reads TGTGCCAGCAGTTTTGCAGGAAGGAATGAAGCTTTCTTT. Its protein is CASSFAGRNEAFF.

Comments on this clone: The sample carries other DNA sequences with the same CDR3. The chain combines TRBV2 with TRBJ2-5; 14 nucleotides align to TRBD2. Germline V gives CDR1 SNHLY, CDR2 FYNNEI. CDR3 length: 14 amino acids. Trimming took 6 bases from V and 5 from J; bases not matched to a gene: 2. The CDR3 is CASRGLAGEETQYF. The CDR3 DNA follows: TGTGCCAGCAGGGGACTAGCGGGGGAGGAGACCCAGTACTTC.

This clone was found once. The rearrangement uses TRBV30 and TRBJ2-5, with TRBD2 matching 10 bases. The CDR3 totals 13 residues. CDR1 and CDR2 from the germline V gene are GTSNPN and SVGIG (reference sequence). Trimming at V came to 5 bases and at J to 5 bases, leaving 5 bases not matched to a gene. In DNA form, the CDR3 reads TGTGCCTGGCGAGCGGGGGGGGTGGAGACCCAGTACTTC. It yields the protein CAWRAGGVETQYF.

V and J are TRBV9 and TRBJ2-2, with TRBD1 matching 10 bases. The CDR3 totals 18 residues. Losses at the gene ends were 0 bases for V and 4 bases for J; bases not matched to a gene: 9. Looked up from germline, CDR1 is SGDLS and CDR2 is YYNGEE. The CDR3 DNA reads TGTGCCAGCAGCGTAGAGTGGGACAGGGGCCTCCGCACCGGGGAGCTGTTTTTT. This sequence encodes CASSVEWDRGLRTGELFF.

This chain joins TRBV2 and TRBJ1-2, with 7 nucleotides matching TRBD1. Germline trimming cut 4 bases from V and 0 bases from J; bases unmatched to any gene: 5. CDR1 is SNHLY, CDR2 FYNNEI, per germline. The CDR3 totals 15 residues. CDR3 protein: CASSGTRGSNYGYTF. Written as DNA, the CDR3 is TGTGCCAGCAGTGGTACCAGGGGGTCTAACTATGGCTACACCTTC.

The rearrangement links TRBV2 to TRBJ1-6; perhaps TRBD1 as D (5 bases). This CDR3 contains 15 residues. CDR1 is SNHLY, CDR2 FYNNEI, per germline. Trimming left V 3 bases short and J 7 bases short, with 13 bases between. The CDR3 sequence: CASSDRARPNSPLHF. The CDR3 nucleotides read TGTGCCAGCAGTGACAGGGCTCGCCCAAATTCACCCCTCCACTTT.

This CDR3 reads CASSHRGPDTQYF. The CDR3 DNA reads as TGTGCCAGCAGCCATAGGGGGCCAGATACGCAGTATTTT. This rearrangement joins TRBV3-1 (or the pseudogene TRBV3-2) to TRBJ2-3; 7 bases agree with TRBD1. Germline V gene data show CDR1 as LGHDT and CDR2 as YNNKEL (reference sequence). This CDR3 comprises 13 residues. J gave up 4 bases and V 3 bases, and 1 base lay outside the gene matches.

The chain recombines TRBV5-1 with TRBJ2-3, with TRBD2 identical over 8 bases. CDR1 is SGHRS, CDR2 YFSETQ, per germline. The CDR3 extends over 17 amino acids. V lost 0 bases and J lost 2; bases outside the gene matches: 8. CDR3 sequence reads: CASSLEGTRFLTDTQYF. Written as DNA, the CDR3 is TGCGCCAGCAGCTTGGAGGGGACTAGATTCCTCACAGATACGCAGTATTTT.

The genes are TRBV7-2 and TRBJ1-2; D call uncertain. The CDR3 is made up of 16 amino acids. The ends were cut back, 7 bases at V and 5 bases at J, with 23 bases in the middle. From germline, CDR1 is SGHTA and CDR2 FQGNSA. CDR3 protein: CASMVSAPIQVYGYTF. CDR3 nucleotides: TGTGCCAGCATGGTGTCGGCTCCAATTCAGGTTTATGGCTACACCTTC.

The chain combines TRBV7-9 with TRBJ2-1, with D perhaps TRBD1 (5 bases). The CDR3 is 15 residues long. Germline CDR1 and CDR2: SEHNR and FQNEAQ (reference sequence). V shed 2 bases and J shed 5 bases, with 13 bases lying between them. For the CDR3, the DNA is TGTGCCAGCAGCTTATATGCAGGGCCTGACAATGAGCAGTTCTTC. Translation gives CASSLYAGPDNEQFF.

V and J are TRBV3-1 (or the pseudogene TRBV3-2) and TRBJ1-1, with a tentative D call TRBD1 (6 bases). V was cut by 2 bases and J by 0 bases, with 10 bases left in between. There are 15 residues in the CDR3. In germline, CDR1 is LGHDT, CDR2 YNNKEL (reference sequence). The CDR3 loop is CASSQTGHLNTEAFF. CDR3 nucleotides: TGTGCCAGCAGCCAAACAGGGCACTTGAACACTGAAGCTTTCTTT.

This chain links TRBV30 with TRBJ2-7, with 9 bases aligning to TRBD1. Unmatched junction bases numbered 8, after V lost 7 bases and J lost 4 bases. CDR1 is GTSNPN, CDR2 SVGIG, per germline (reference sequence). CDR3 length equals 13 residues. The CDR3 region is CALQTGGIYEQYF. The CDR3 DNA follows: TGTGCCTTACAGACAGGGGGGATTTACGAGCAGTACTTC.

This clone was counted a single time. This chain uses TRBV14 with TRBJ1-1, with 9 positions matching TRBD1. V gave up 3 bases and J gave up 5 bases; unmatched junction bases: 10. Germline V CDR1 and CDR2: SGHDN, FVKESK. The CDR3 length is 16 residues. Here the CDR3 DNA reads TGTGCCAGCAGCCATCGCAAGGGACAGGGAGGGACTGAAGCTTTCTTT. The encoded protein is CASSHRKGQGGTEAFF.

This clone was observed once. This chain joins TRBV28 and TRBJ1-2; the D is unclear. Germline lookup yields CDR1 MDHEN and CDR2 SYDVKM. This CDR3 comprises 14 residues. Trimming cost V 3 bases and J 4 bases, with 12 bases left between them. The DNA for the CDR3 is TGTGCCAGCAGTTTTAGTTCGGTTGGCTATGGCTACACCTTC. As protein: CASSFSSVGYGYTF.

The J gene is TRBJ1-2, the V gene TRBV20-1, with unresolved D. V lost 2 bases, J lost 5 bases, and 6 bases lay in between. CDR1 and CDR2 (germline): DFQATT, SNEGSKA (reference sequence). The CDR3 covers 11 residues. The CDR3 DNA follows: TGCAGTGCTAGAACGGGATATGGCTACACCTTC. Protein sequence: CSARTGYGYTF.

The CDR3 DNA sequence: TGTGCCAGCAGCCAAGACGTGGCAGCGCCGGAGACCCAGTACTTC. Translation: CASSQDVAAPETQYF. V is TRBV3-1 (or the pseudogene TRBV3-2) and J is TRBJ2-5; D is ambiguous. The germline gives CDR1 LGHDT, CDR2 YNNKEL (reference sequence). This CDR3 is built from 15 residues. Trimming took 0 bases from V and 5 from J, leaving 13 bases between them.

V and J are TRBV2 and TRBJ1-6, with 8 nucleotides matching TRBD1. V lost 4 bases and J lost 8; bases outside the gene matches: 7. Germline V gene sequence: CDR1 SNHLY, CDR2 FYNNEI. The CDR3 loop spans 15 amino acids. CDR3 sequence (DNA): TGTGCCAGCAGTGTGTCAGGGGGCGCGGATTCACCCCTCCACTTT. It specifies CASSVSGGADSPLHF.

This clone was found once. J is TRBJ1-6 and V is TRBV28; 7 positions agree with TRBD1. V dropped 3 bases and J dropped 3; count of bases not matched to a gene: 5. Germline V gene data show CDR1 as MDHEN and CDR2 as SYDVKM. This CDR3 is built from 16 residues. This chain's CDR3 is CASSFEGGRYNSPLHF. The CDR3 nucleotides are TGTGCCAGCAGTTTTGAAGGGGGCCGCTATAATTCACCCCTCCACTTT. The full variable domain, in which reference TRBV28 and TRBJ1-6 provide the parts outside the CDR3, is DVKVTQSSRYLVKRTGEKVFLECVQDMDHENMFWYRQDPGLGLRLIYFSYDVKMKEKGDIPEGYSVSREKKERFSLILESASTNQTSMYLCASSFEGGRYNSPLHFGNGTRLTVT.

The rearrangement joins TRBV6-5 to TRBJ1-1; 7 bases are a match to TRBD1. The CDR3 has 14 amino acids. J lost 4 bases, V lost 6 bases, and 8 bases had no gene match. Germline V CDR1 and CDR2: MNHEY, SVGAGI. The CDR3 sequence is CASSSQQGSTEAFF. As DNA, the CDR3 is TGTGCCAGCAGCTCTCAACAGGGGAGCACTGAAGCTTTCTTT.

The CDR3 bases are TGTGCCAGCAGCTTCATGGGTCCGGGGACTGAAGCTTTCTTT. Amino acid sequence: CASSFMGPGTEAFF. The rearrangement uses TRBV5-4 and TRBJ1-1; D remains ambiguous. This CDR3 contains 14 residues. Germline CDR1 reads SGHNT; CDR2 reads YYREEE (reference sequence). V lost 2 bases and J lost 5, with 13 bases in between.

This clone was picked up a small number of times. This chain joins TRBV5-6 and TRBJ2-5; D call uncertain. The V gene lost 2 bases and the J gene lost 5 bases, with 10 bases spanning the gap. From germline, CDR1 is SGHDT and CDR2 YYEEEE. CDR3 length: 13 amino acids. CDR3 coding DNA: TGTGCCAGCAGCTTTTTTTCCGGGGAGACCCAGTACTTC. This translates into CASSFFSGETQYF.

The V gene is TRBV27, the J gene TRBJ1-4; D may be TRBD1 (5 bases). Germline CDR1 reads MNHEY; CDR2 reads SMNVEV (reference sequence). V was clipped by 2 bases and J by 8 bases, with 18 bases between them. CDR3 length: 16 amino acids. The CDR3 reads CASSLAYATAGEKLFF. As DNA, the CDR3 is TGTGCCAGCAGTTTAGCCTACGCGACAGCGGGGGAAAAACTGTTTTTT.

With regard to this clone: The same CDR3 arises from other DNA sequences in this sample as well. The rearrangement uses TRBV12-3 or TRBV12-4 and TRBJ2-5; no firm D call. V was cut by 6 bases and J by 1 base, with 3 bases left in between. The CDR3 totals 11 residues. CDR3 DNA sequence: TGTGCCAGCAGCGTCCAAGAGACCCAGTACTTC. Translated, it gives CASSVQETQYF.

The chain employs TRBV6-5 and TRBJ2-3; D is perhaps TRBD2 (5 bases). CDR3 size: 14 residues. Trimming pared 4 bases from V and 8 bases from J, leaving 16 bases between. CDR1 is MNHEY and CDR2 is SVGAGI in the germline V gene. The CDR3 DNA sequence: TGTGCCAGCAGTTCCACCCGGAGCGGAGGTACGCAGTATTTT. This gives the protein CASSSTRSGGTQYF.